A single sample is the source of the 21 T cell receptor beta chains below, sequenced in a study of shared clonotypes between healthy human individuals. The table came from immunoSEQ multiplex PCR; TCRdb's copy has only in-frame clones and leaves some out. The sample has hundreds of thousands of clones, about three quarters seen once; the top ten hold 1.5% to 2%. The sample was memory CD4+ T cells sorted from blood. The subset denotes: CD45RA-negative fraction. Every receptor here comes from a woman in her twenties or thirties in good health.

The chain uses TRBV5-1 and TRBJ1-1, with no clear D. V shed 0 bases and J shed 5 bases, with 8 bases lying between them. The CDR3 spans 13 residues. In germline, CDR1 is SGHRS, CDR2 YFSETQ. The CDR3 nucleotides are TGCGCCAGCAGCTTGGTTTCGCAGACTGAAGCTTTCTTT. Its protein product is CASSLVSQTEAFF.

This chain joins TRBV27 and TRBJ1-2; D remains unclear. The CDR3 is 13 residues long. Germline loops: CDR1 MNHEY, CDR2 SMNVEV (reference sequence). V was clipped by 2 bases and J by 4 bases, with 8 bases between them. CDR3 region: CASSLGGLYGYTF. In DNA form, the CDR3 reads TGTGCCAGCAGTTTAGGAGGTCTCTATGGCTACACCTTC.

This clone has only one observation. The chain employs TRBV4-2 and TRBJ2-3; D is possibly TRBD1 (6 bases). CDR1 is LGHNA and CDR2 is YNFKEQ in the germline V gene. The CDR3 totals 15 residues. Trimming pared 6 bases from V and 2 bases from J, leaving 15 bases between. CDR3 sequence: CASSRDKMSTDTQYF. The DNA for the CDR3 is TGTGCCAGCAGTCGGGACAAAATGTCCACAGATACGCAGTATTTT.

The rearrangement uses TRBV2 and TRBJ2-3, with D perhaps matching TRBD1 (6 bases). CDR3 length equals 17 residues. Trimming removed 6 bases at V and 1 base at J, with 20 bases between. In germline, CDR1 is SNHLY, CDR2 FYNNEI. Here the CDR3 DNA reads TGTGCCAGCAGCGAACAGAGGGGGTTTAGCGGCACAGATACGCAGTATTTT. Translating it yields CASSEQRGFSGTDTQYF.

This clone was recorded only once. This chain connects TRBV15 to TRBJ2-3; no definite D call. Trimming pared 2 bases from V and 4 bases from J, leaving 10 bases between. The CDR3 is 14 residues long. Germline CDR1 is LNHNV and CDR2 is YYDKDF (reference sequence). CDR3 in DNA: TGTGCCACCAGCAGATACCCAACCGCAGATACGCAGTATTTT. Translated, it gives CATSRYPTADTQYF.

V and J are TRBV6-1 and TRBJ1-5; TRBD1 might be the D (5 bases). The germline V gene has CDR1 MNHNS and CDR2 SASEGT. The CDR3 has 13 residues. V was cut by 6 bases and J by 4 bases, with 10 bases left in between. This CDR3 reads CASSPTDNQPQHF. The CDR3 DNA is TGTGCCAGCAGCCCGACAGATAATCAGCCCCAGCATTTT.

This chain links TRBV6-6 with TRBJ1-4; weak D call: TRBD1 (5 bases). CDR3 length: 15 residues. The V gene's germline CDR1 is MNHNY and CDR2 SVGAGI (reference sequence). Trimming stripped 0 bases from V and 12 bases from J, with 17 bases between. The CDR3 loop is CASSYSNLRGRELFF. In DNA, the CDR3 is TGTGCCAGCAGTTACTCGAACTTACGGGGGAGGGAACTGTTTTTT.

The rearrangement joins TRBV27 to TRBJ2-6, with no clear D. Germline V gene sequence: CDR1 MNHEY, CDR2 SMNVEV (reference sequence). The CDR3 covers 17 residues. Trimming left V 3 bases short and J 0 bases short, with 12 bases between. The CDR3 DNA follows: TGTGCCAGCAGTTTTCGGACGGGCCGCTCTGGGGCCAACGTCCTGACTTTC. Protein sequence: CASSFRTGRSGANVLTF.

This clone has a handful of counts. The chain couples TRBV5-6 to TRBJ1-5, with D tentatively TRBD1 (5 bases). This CDR3 comprises 14 residues. The ends were cut back, 0 bases at V and 3 bases at J, with 7 bases in the middle. CDR1 is SGHDT, CDR2 YYEEEE, per germline. This CDR3 is CASSLAGYNQPQHF. In DNA, the CDR3 is TGTGCCAGCAGCTTGGCAGGGTACAATCAGCCCCAGCATTTT.

Only one count was recorded for this clone. The V and J genes are TRBV11-2 and TRBJ1-4, with 8 bases lining up with TRBD1. This CDR3 contains 14 residues. V was clipped by 4 bases and J by 6 bases; unmatched bases: 4. Germline lookup yields CDR1 SGHAT and CDR2 FQNNGV. The CDR3 sequence is CASSYRQGYEKLFF. In DNA form, the CDR3 reads TGTGCCAGCAGCTACAGACAGGGGTATGAAAAACTGTTTTTT.

In this sample, this clone turned up many times. The genes are TRBV19 and TRBJ2-7; 7 bases match TRBD1. The CDR3 has 13 amino acids. Germline V gene lookup returns CDR1 LNHDA and CDR2 SQIVND (reference sequence). With 10 bases clipped from V and 6 bases from J, the junction kept 12 bases outside the gene matches. The CDR3 DNA is TGTGCCACCGCGACAGGGTCGTATAGCGAGCAGTACTTC. Its translation is CATATGSYSEQYF. Supplemented by reference TRBV19 and TRBJ2-7, the full variable domain reads DGGITQSPKYLFRKEGQNVTLSCEQNLNHDAMYWYRQDPGQGLRLIYYSQIVNDFQKGDIAEGYSVSREKKESFPLTVTSAQKNPTAFYLCATATGSYSEQYFGPGTRLTVT.

This rearrangement joins TRBV11-3 to TRBJ2-3, with TRBD2 as a possible D gene (6 bases). CDR1 and CDR2 (germline): SGHNT, YENEEA. V lost 1 base, J lost 2 bases, and 10 bases lay in between. The CDR3 is 15 amino acids. The CDR3 region is CASSLGRRDTDTQYF. DNA for the CDR3: TGTGCCAGCAGCTTAGGGCGGCGGGACACAGATACGCAGTATTTT.

V is TRBV19 and J is TRBJ2-1; D not resolved. The germline CDR1 and CDR2 sequences are LNHDA and SQIVND (reference sequence). This CDR3 region has 14 residues. Trimming removed 6 bases from V and 5 bases from J, with 14 bases in between. CDR3 nucleotides: TGTGCCAGTAGAGTATACGGCACAGACAATGAGCAGTTCTTC. Translating it yields CASRVYGTDNEQFF.

The chain joins TRBV10-3 to TRBJ2-7, with D maybe TRBD2 (7 bases). Germline assignment: CDR1 ENHRY and CDR2 SYGVKD. CDR3 length: 15 residues. Trimming shortened V by 10 bases and J by 0 bases, and 19 bases separated the two germline ends. In nucleotides, the CDR3 is TGTGCCACCGGGATGGGCGGGGGCTACTCCTACGAGCAGTACTTC. Translation: CATGMGGGYSYEQYF.

CDR3 in amino acids: CASSLGVRPYEQYF. In DNA, the CDR3 is TGTGCCAGCAGCTTGGGTGTCCGCCCCTACGAGCAGTACTTC. The chain combines TRBV5-4 with TRBJ2-7; no clear D gene. V lost 0 bases and J 2 bases, leaving 9 bases between the germline ends. Germline V gene sequence: CDR1 SGHNT, CDR2 YYREEE (reference sequence). The CDR3 has 14 residues.

The chain is built from TRBV28 and TRBJ2-1, with D perhaps TRBD2 (7 bases). The V gene's germline CDR1 is MDHEN and CDR2 SYDVKM. This CDR3 spans 15 amino acids. V was shortened by 2 bases and J by 8 bases, with 16 bases between the two germline ends. The CDR3 region has the DNA TGTGCCAGCAGTTTACGGGGGGCCGCCAGCGATGAGCAGTTCTTC. It translates to CASSLRGAASDEQFF.

The chain employs TRBV4-1 and TRBJ2-3; D remains unclear. CDR1 MGHRA and CDR2 YSYEKL come from the germline V gene. This CDR3 spans 17 amino acids. V was cut by 0 bases and J by 6 bases, with 19 bases left in between. The CDR3 sequence is CASSQDSSGSSMDTQYF. The CDR3 nucleotides read TGCGCCAGCAGCCAAGATTCGTCGGGCTCATCAATGGATACGCAGTATTTT.

For this clone: Given a much more abundant clone one base away, this may be a read error. Other DNA sequences in the same sample also yield this CDR3. This sequence joins TRBV28 and TRBJ2-5, with a tentative D call TRBD2 (5 bases). CDR1 MDHEN and CDR2 SYDVKM come from the germline V gene. The CDR3 loop spans 15 amino acids. The ends were cut back, 4 bases at V and 1 base at J, with 13 bases in the middle. In DNA form, the CDR3 reads TGTGCCAGCAGTTCCCCTGGACGGGGCCAAGAGACCCAGTACTTC. This codes for CASSSPGRGQETQYF.

V gene TRBV2 combines with J gene TRBJ2-1, with D unresolved. Germline CDR1 reads SNHLY; CDR2 reads FYNNEI. Trimming stripped 3 bases from V and 7 bases from J, with 13 bases between. The CDR3 totals 14 residues. The CDR3 here is CASSEQGQVNEQFF. The DNA of the CDR3 is TGTGCCAGCAGTGAGCAAGGGCAAGTGAATGAGCAGTTCTTC.

This chain joins TRBV28 and TRBJ2-5; 12 positions match TRBD2. The J segment lost 5 bases and the V segment lost 5 bases, leaving 9 bases of the junction unmatched. Germline lookup yields CDR1 MDHEN and CDR2 SYDVKM. This CDR3 is 16 amino acids long. The CDR3 nucleotides are TGTGCCAGCAGTGTTCTAGCGGGAGGGCCCTCGGAGACCCAGTACTTC. Translating gives CASSVLAGGPSETQYF.

This clone was seen a handful of times. The rearrangement links TRBV30 to TRBJ2-5; possibly TRBD1 for D (5 bases). The DNA end favors TRBJ2-7, so the J call may be wrong. CDR3 length: 14 amino acids. The germline CDR1 and CDR2 sequences are GTSNPN and SVGIG (reference sequence). CDR3 in DNA: TGTGCCTGGAGTGTGGGGCCTCTCTCCTACGAGCAGTACTTC. It is translated as CAWSVGPLSYEQYF.